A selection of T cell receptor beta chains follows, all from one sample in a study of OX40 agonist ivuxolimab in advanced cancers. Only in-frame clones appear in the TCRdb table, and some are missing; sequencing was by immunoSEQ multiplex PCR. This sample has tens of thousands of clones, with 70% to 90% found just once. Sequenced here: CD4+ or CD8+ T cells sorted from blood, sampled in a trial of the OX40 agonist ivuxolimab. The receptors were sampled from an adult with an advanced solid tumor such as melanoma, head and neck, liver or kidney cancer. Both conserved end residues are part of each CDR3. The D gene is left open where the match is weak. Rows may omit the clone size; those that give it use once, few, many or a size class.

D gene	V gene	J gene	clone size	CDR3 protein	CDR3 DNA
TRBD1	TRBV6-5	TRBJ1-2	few	CASSSHRGRLYGYTF	TGTGCCAGCAGTTCACACAGGGGACGACTCTATGGCTACACCTTC
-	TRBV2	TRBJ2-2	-	CASQVRGTGELFF	TGTGCCAGCCAGGTCCGTGGTACCGGGGAGCTGTTTTTT
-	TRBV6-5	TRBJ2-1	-	CASSYSPGASYNEQFF	TGTGCCAGCAGTTACTCGCCGGGAGCTTCCTACAATGAGCAGTTCTTC
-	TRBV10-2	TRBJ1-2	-	CASSESLHGRVQPGSYGYTF	TGCGCCAGCAGTGAGTCACTTCATGGGCGGGTACAGCCCGGTTCCTATGGCTACACCTTC
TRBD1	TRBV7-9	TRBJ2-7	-	CASSSDRVPSKSPTYEQYF	TGTGCCAGCAGCTCCGACAGGGTACCAAGTAAATCCCCAACCTACGAGCAGTACTTC
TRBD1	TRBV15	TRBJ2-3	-	CATSRVGTGIDTQYF	TGTGCCACCAGCAGAGTGGGGACAGGGATAGATACGCAGTATTTT
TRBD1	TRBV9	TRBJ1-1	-	CASSFEDRGVSEAFF	TGTGCCAGCAGTTTCGAGGACAGGGGGGTCTCTGAAGCTTTCTTT
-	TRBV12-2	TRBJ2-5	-	CASAWGSGETQYF	TGTGCAAGCGCGTGGGGATCAGGGGAGACCCAGTACTTC
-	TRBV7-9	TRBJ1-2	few	CASSHDSDGYTF	TGTGCCAGCAGTCATGACTCGGATGGCTACACCTTC
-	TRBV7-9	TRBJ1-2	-	CASSALQRVYGYTF	TGTGCCAGCAGCGCGTTACAGAGAGTCTATGGCTACACCTTC
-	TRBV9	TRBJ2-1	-	CASSVGTRGGNEQFF	TGTGCCAGCAGCGTAGGGACCAGAGGAGGCAATGAGCAGTTCTTC
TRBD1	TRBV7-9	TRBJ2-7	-	CASSPRDRPSYEQYF	TGTGCCAGCAGCCCCCGGGACAGACCCTCCTACGAGCAGTACTTC
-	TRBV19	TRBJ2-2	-	CASSIVGTELFF	TGTGCCAGTAGTATCGTCGGTACTGAGCTGTTTTTT
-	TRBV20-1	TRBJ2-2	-	CSARFGGELFF	TGCAGTGCTAGATTTGGCGGGGAGCTGTTTTTT
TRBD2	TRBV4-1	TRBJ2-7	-	CASSQSGTSKYEQYF	TGCGCCAGCAGCCAGTCCGGGACTAGTAAATACGAGCAGTACTTC
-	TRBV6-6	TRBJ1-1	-	CASSYSTEMNTEAFF	TGTGCCAGCAGTTACTCGACGGAAATGAACACTGAAGCTTTCTTT
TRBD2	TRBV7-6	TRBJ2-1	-	CASSLAPNPLAGGDNEQFF	TGTGCCAGCAGCTTAGCACCCAACCCACTAGCGGGAGGGGACAATGAGCAGTTCTTC
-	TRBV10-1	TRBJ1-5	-	CASSEGSGPQHF	TGCGCCAGCAGTGAGGGGTCAGGGCCCCAGCATTTT
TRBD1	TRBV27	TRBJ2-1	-	CASSSTGTGGLNEQFF	TGTGCCAGCAGTTCCACCGGGACAGGGGGCCTGAATGAGCAGTTCTTC
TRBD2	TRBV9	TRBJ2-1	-	CASSVALAGRNEQFF	TGTGCCAGCAGCGTAGCTCTAGCGGGAAGGAATGAGCAGTTCTTC
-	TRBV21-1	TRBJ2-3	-	CASIAGTSITDTQYF	TGTGCCAGCATCGCCGGGACTAGTATCACAGATACGCAGTATTTT
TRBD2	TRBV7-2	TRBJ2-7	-	CASSPRTWASGTYEQYF	TGTGCCAGCAGCCCAAGGACATGGGCTAGCGGGACCTACGAGCAGTACTTC
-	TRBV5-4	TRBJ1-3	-	CASSTDISSNTIYF	TGTGCCAGCAGCACGGACATATCATCCAACACCATATATTTT
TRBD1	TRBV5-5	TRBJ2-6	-	CASSVPRQGDDGANVLTF	TGTGCCAGCAGCGTCCCACGACAGGGGGATGACGGGGCCAACGTCCTGACTTTC
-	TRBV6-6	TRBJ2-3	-	CASSYSQGGTDTQYF	TGTGCCAGCAGTTACTCTCAGGGTGGTACAGATACGCAGTATTTT
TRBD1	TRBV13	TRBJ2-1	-	CASSQGGQGYNEQFF	TGTGCCAGCAGCCAAGGGGGACAGGGCTACAATGAGCAGTTCTTC